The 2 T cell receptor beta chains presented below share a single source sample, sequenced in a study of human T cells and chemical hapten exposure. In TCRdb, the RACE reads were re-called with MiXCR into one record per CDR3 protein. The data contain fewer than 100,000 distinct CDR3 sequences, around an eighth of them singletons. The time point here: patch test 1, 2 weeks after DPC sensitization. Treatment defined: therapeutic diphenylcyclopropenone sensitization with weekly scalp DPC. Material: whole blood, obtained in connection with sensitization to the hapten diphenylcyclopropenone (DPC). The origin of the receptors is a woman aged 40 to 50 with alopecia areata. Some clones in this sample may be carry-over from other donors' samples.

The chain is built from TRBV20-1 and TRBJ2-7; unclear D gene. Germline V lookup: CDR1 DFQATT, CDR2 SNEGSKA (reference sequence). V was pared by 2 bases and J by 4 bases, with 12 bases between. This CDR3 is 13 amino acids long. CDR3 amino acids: CSARLALPYEQYF. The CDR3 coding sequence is TGCAGTGCTAGATTGGCCTTACCATACGAGCAGTACTTC.

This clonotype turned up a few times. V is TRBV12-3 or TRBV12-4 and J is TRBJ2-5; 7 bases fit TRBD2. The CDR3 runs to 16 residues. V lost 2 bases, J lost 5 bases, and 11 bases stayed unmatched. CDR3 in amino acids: CASSLYSGNSRETQYF. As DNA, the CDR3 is TGTGCCAGCAGTTTATACAGCGGGAACAGCCGGGAGACCCAGTACTTC.